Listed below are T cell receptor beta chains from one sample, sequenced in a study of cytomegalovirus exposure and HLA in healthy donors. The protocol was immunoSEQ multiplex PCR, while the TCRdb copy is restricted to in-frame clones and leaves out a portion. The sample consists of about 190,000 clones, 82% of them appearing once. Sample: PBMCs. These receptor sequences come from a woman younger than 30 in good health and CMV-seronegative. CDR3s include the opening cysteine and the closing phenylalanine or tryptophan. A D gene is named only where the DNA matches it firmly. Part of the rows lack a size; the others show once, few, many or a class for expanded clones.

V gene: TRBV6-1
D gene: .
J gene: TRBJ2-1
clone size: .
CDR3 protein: CASSEQGGSYNEQFF
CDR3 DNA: TGTGCCAGCAGTGAACAGGGCGGCTCCTACAATGAGCAGTTCTTC

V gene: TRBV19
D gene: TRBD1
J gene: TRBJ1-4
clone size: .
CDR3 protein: CATRDRTGFEKLFF
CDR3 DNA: TGTGCCACTAGGGATCGGACAGGGTTTGAAAAACTGTTTTTT

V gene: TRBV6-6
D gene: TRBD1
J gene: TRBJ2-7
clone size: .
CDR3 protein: CASSYAGGYEQYF
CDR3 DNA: TGTGCCAGCAGTTACGCAGGGGGCTACGAGCAGTACTTC

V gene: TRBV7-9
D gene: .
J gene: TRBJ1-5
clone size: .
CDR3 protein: CASSLQPSRGNQPQHF
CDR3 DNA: TGTGCCAGCAGCTTACAACCGTCTCGAGGCAATCAGCCCCAGCATTTT

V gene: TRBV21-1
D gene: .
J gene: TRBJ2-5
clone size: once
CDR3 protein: CASRPGVTQYF
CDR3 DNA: TGTGCCAGCCGACCGGGGGTGACCCAGTACTTC

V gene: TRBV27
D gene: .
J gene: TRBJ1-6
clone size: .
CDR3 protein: CASSPYDDRPGNSPLHF
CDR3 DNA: TGTGCCAGCAGTCCCTACGACGACAGGCCCGGTAATTCACCCCTCCACTTT

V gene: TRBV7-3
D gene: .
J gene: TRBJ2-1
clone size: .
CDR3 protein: CASSLIEAGVNEQFF
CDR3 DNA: TGTGCCAGCAGCTTAATTGAGGCAGGGGTGAATGAGCAGTTCTTC

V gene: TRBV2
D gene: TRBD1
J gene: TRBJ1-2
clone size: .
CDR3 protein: CASSDGGTGRYGYTF
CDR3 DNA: TGTGCCAGCAGTGATGGGGGGACAGGACGCTATGGCTACACCTTC

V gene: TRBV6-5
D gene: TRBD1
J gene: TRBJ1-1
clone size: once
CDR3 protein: CASSYSRQGDAEAFF
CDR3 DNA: TGTGCCAGCAGTTACTCCCGACAGGGCGACGCTGAAGCTTTCTTT

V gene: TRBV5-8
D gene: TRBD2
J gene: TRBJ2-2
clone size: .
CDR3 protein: CASSYEGTSGNTGELFF
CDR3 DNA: TGTGCCAGCAGCTATGAGGGGACTAGCGGGAACACCGGGGAGCTGTTTTTT

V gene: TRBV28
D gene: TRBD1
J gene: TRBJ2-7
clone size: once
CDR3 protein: CASSFWTGTREQYF
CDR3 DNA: TGTGCCAGCAGCTTCTGGACAGGGACTCGCGAGCAGTACTTC